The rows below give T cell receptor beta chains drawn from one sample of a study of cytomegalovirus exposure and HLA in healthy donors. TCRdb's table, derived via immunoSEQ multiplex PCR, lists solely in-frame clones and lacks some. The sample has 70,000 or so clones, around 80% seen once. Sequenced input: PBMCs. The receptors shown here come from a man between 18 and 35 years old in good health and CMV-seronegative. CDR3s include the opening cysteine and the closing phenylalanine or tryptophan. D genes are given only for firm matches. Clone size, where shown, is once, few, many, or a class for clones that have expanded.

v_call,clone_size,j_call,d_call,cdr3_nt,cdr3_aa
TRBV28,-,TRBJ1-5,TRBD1,TGTGCCAGCAGTTCGACCCGACAGGGTTTGAACCAGCCCCAGCATTTT,CASSSTRQGLNQPQHF
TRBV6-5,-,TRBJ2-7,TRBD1,TGTGCCAGCGCCTCCATGACAGGGCATATTGGGCAGTACTTC,CASASMTGHIGQYF
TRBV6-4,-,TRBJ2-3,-,TGTGCCAGCAGTGAGAGGAGCCGTATCACAGATACGCAGTATTTT,CASSERSRITDTQYF
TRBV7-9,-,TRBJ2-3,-,TGTGCCAGCAGCTTAGCGCATGGCGTTCCGACTGCAGATACGCAGTATTTT,CASSLAHGVPTADTQYF
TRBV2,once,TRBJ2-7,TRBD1,TGTGCCAGCAGGGAAACGGGACAGGGCTACGAGCAGTACTTC,CASRETGQGYEQYF
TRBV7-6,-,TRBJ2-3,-,TGTGCCAGCAGCCCACGGGACACCCTAGACGCAGATACGCAGTATTTT,CASSPRDTLDADTQYF
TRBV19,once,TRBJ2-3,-,TGTGCCAGTAGTACCCGGGACACAGATACGCAGTATTTT,CASSTRDTDTQYF
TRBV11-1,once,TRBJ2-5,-,TGTGCCAGCAGCTTAAATAGGGACACCCAAGAGACCCAGTACTTC,CASSLNRDTQETQYF
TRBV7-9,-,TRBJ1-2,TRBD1,TGTGCCAGCAGCTTAAGCACAGGGGCGAGCGCCAACTATGGCTACACCTTC,CASSLSTGASANYGYTF
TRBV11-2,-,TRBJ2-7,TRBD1,TGTGCCAGCAGCTTAGAAGAGGGACAGCTATACGAGCAGTACTTC,CASSLEEGQLYEQYF
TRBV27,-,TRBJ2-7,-,TGTGCCAGCAGTCTCCCCTACGAGCAGTACTTC,CASSLPYEQYF
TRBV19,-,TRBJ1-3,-,TGTGCCAGTAGGCTAGGCTCTGGAAACACCATATATTTT,CASRLGSGNTIYF
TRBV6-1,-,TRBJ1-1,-,TGTGCCAGCGGAGGGGTGAACACTGAAGCTTTCTTT,CASGGVNTEAFF
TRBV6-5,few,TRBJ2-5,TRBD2,TGTGCCAGCATCCAATGGACTAGCGGGAGTGAGACCCAGTACTTC,CASIQWTSGSETQYF
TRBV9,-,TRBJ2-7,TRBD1,TGTGCCAGCAGCGTAGCCGCGACAGGGTTGGGCGAGCAGTACTTC,CASSVAATGLGEQYF
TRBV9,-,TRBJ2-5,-,TGTGCCAGCAGCGTAGATGTGGCAGAGACCCAGTACTTC,CASSVDVAETQYF
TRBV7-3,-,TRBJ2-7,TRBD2,TGTGCCAGCTGGCCGACGCCGGGACTAGCGGGAGACCGATCCTACGAGCAGTACTTC,CASWPTPGLAGDRSYEQYF
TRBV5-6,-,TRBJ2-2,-,TGTGCCAGCAGCTTGACACCGCTGTCCGGGGAGCTGTTTTTT,CASSLTPLSGELFF
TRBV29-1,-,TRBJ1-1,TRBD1,TGCAGCGTTGAGAGACAGGGATTCAAGTCTGAAGCTTTCTTT,CSVERQGFKSEAFF
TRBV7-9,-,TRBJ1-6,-,TGTGCCAGCAGCTTCCTCAGGGATTCACCCCTCCACTTT,CASSFLRDSPLHF
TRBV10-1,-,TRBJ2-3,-,TGCGCCAGCAGTGAACACAGGGTAGGAGATACGCAGTATTTT,CASSEHRVGDTQYF
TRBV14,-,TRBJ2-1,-,TGTGCCAGCAGCCCGTACAGGAAAAATGAGCAGTTCTTC,CASSPYRKNEQFF
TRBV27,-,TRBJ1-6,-,TGTGCCAGCAGTTCCGGGACACATAATTCACCCCTCCACTTT,CASSSGTHNSPLHF
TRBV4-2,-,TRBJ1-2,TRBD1,TGTGCCAGCAGCCAAGAGGGGGTGGAGGGGGCGGGCTATGGCTACACCTTC,CASSQEGVEGAGYGYTF
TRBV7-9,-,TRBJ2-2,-,TGTGCCAGCAGCACCCGGGCCGAGGGAACCGGGGAGCTGTTTTTT,CASSTRAEGTGELFF
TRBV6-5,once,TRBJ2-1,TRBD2,TGTGCCAGCAGTTACGCTAGCGGGAGTAATGAGCAGTTCTTC,CASSYASGSNEQFF
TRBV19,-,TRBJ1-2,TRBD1,TGTGCCAGTAGTACGCTGACAGGGGGGACCTATGGCTACACCTTC,CASSTLTGGTYGYTF
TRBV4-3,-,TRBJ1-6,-,TGCGCCAGCAGCCTCGGGAGAGCCCTAAATTCACCCCTCCACTTT,CASSLGRALNSPLHF
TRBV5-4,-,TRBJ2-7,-,TGTGCCAGCAGCTCCCGCTCCTACGAGCAGTACTTC,CASSSRSYEQYF
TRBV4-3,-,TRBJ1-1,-,TGCGCCAGCAGCCAAGATGTCGGGGGTCCAGCTTTCTTT,CASSQDVGGPAFF
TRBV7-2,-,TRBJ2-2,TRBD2,TGTGCCAGCAGCGTTCATAGCGGGGGGAACACCGGGGAGCTGTTTTTT,CASSVHSGGNTGELFF
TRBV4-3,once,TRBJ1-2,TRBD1,TGCGCCAGCAGCCAAGAAGCTAGGGGGCCCTATGGCTACACCTTC,CASSQEARGPYGYTF
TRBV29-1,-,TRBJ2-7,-,TGCAGCGTGGGTCGGGGAACCTACGAGCAGTACTTC,CSVGRGTYEQYF
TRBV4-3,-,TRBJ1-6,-,TGCGCCAGCAGCCTGGATGGGACTCGGAGCGCCTATAATTCACCCCTCCACTTT,CASSLDGTRSAYNSPLHF
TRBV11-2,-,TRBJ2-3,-,TGTGCCAGCAGCTTGAGCGGCTACACAGATACGCAGTATTTT,CASSLSGYTDTQYF
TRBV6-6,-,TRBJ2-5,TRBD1,TGTGCCAGCAGGGGACAGGGAACACAAGAGACCCAGTACTTC,CASRGQGTQETQYF
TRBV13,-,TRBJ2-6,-,TGTGCCATCACCCTTCAGGGGTGGGGCAGCTCTGGGGCCAACGTCCTGACTTTC,CAITLQGWGSSGANVLTF
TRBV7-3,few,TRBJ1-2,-,TGTGCCAGCAGCGGGGGGTTTGGAGATGGCTACACCTTC,CASSGGFGDGYTF
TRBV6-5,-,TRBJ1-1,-,TGTGCCAGCAGTTACTCGTGGGGACTCACTGAAGCTTTCTTT,CASSYSWGLTEAFF
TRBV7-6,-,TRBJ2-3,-,TGTGCCAGCGACTTCACTAGCACAGATACGCAGTATTTT,CASDFTSTDTQYF
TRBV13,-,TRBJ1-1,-,TGTGCCAGCAGCTTGATGAGGCTATCGGGGAACACTGAAGCTTTCTTT,CASSLMRLSGNTEAFF